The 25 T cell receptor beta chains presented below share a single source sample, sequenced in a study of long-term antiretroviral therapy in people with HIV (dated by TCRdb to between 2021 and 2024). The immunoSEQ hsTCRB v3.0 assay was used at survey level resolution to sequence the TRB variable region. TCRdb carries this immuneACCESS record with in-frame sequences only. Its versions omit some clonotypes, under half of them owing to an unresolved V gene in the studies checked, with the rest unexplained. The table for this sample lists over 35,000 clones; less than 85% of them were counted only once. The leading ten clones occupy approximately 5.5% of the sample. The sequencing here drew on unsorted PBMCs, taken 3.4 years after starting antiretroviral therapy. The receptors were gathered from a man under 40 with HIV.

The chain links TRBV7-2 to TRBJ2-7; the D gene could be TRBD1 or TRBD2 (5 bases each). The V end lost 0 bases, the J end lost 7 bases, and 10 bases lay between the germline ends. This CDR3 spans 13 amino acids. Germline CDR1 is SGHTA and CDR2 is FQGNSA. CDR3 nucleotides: TGTGCCAGCAGCTTAGCGGGGGTGGGGGAGCAGTACTTC. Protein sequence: CASSLAGVGEQYF.

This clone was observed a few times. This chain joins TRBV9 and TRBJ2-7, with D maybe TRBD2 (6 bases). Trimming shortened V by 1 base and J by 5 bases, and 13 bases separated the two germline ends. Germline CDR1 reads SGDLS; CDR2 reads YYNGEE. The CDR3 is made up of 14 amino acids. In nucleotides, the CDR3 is TGTGCCAGCAGCGTACGGGAGTGGGGGAACGAGCAGTACTTC. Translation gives CASSVREWGNEQYF.

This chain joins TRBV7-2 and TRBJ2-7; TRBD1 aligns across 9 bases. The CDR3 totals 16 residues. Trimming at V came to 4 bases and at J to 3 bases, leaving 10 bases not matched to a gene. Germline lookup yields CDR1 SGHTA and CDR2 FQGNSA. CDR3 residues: CASSSQSGTGFYEQYF. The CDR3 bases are TGTGCCAGCAGCTCGCAATCCGGGACAGGGTTCTACGAGCAGTACTTC.

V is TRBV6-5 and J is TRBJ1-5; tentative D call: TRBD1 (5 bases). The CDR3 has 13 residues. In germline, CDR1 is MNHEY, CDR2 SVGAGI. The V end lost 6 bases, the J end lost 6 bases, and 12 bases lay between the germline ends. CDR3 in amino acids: CASRVGAGQPQHF. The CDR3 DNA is TGTGCCAGCAGGGTAGGGGCCGGTCAGCCCCAGCATTTT.

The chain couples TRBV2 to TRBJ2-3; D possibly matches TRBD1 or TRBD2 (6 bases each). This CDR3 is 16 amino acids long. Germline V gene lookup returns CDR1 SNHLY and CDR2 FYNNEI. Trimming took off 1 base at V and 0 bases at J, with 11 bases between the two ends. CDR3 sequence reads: CASSEGKGGSTDTQYF. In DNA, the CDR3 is TGTGCCAGCAGTGAAGGGAAGGGGGGTAGCACAGATACGCAGTATTTT.

In DNA form, the CDR3 reads TGTGCCAGCAACATACAGGGACAGTCCTACGAGCAGTACTTC. This codes for CASNIQGQSYEQYF. This rearrangement joins TRBV6-5 to TRBJ2-7; 7 bases fit TRBD1. Germline V lookup: CDR1 MNHEY, CDR2 SVGAGI. J was trimmed by 1 base and V by 7 bases; bases with no gene match: 7. CDR3 length: 14 residues.

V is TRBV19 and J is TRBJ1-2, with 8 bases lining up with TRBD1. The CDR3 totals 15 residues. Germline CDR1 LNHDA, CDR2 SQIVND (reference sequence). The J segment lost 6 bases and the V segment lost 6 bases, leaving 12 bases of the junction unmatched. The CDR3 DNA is TGTGCCAGTAGCTCAATGATCCGGACAGGGAATGGCTACACCTTC. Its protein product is CASSSMIRTGNGYTF.

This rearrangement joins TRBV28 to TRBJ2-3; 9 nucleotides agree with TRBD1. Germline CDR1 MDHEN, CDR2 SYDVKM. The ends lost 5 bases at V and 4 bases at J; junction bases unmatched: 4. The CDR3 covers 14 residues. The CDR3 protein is CASSPDRGPDTQYF. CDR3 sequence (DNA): TGTGCCAGCAGTCCGGACAGGGGACCAGATACGCAGTATTTT. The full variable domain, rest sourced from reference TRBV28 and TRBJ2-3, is DVKVTQSSRYLVKRTGEKVFLECVQDMDHENMFWYRQDPGLGLRLIYFSYDVKMKEKGDIPEGYSVSREKKERFSLILESASTNQTSMYLCASSPDRGPDTQYFGPGTRLTVL.

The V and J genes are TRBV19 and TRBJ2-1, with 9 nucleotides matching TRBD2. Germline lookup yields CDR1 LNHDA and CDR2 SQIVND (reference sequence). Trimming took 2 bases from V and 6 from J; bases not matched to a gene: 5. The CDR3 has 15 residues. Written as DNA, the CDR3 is TGTGCCAGTAGTATACTAGCGGGAACAGGCAATGAGCAGTTCTTC. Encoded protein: CASSILAGTGNEQFF.

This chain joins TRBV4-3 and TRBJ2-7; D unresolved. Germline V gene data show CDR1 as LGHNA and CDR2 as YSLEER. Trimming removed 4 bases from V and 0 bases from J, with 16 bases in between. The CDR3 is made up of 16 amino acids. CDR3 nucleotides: TGCGCCAGCAGCCGTCCCTCTACAGAAACCTCCTACGAGCAGTACTTC. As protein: CASSRPSTETSYEQYF.

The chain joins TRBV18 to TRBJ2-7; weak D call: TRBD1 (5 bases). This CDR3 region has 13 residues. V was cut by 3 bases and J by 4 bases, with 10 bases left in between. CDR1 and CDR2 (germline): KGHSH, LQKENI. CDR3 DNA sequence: TGTGCCAGCTCACCGGTAGGGGAATACGAGCAGTACTTC. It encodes CASSPVGEYEQYF.

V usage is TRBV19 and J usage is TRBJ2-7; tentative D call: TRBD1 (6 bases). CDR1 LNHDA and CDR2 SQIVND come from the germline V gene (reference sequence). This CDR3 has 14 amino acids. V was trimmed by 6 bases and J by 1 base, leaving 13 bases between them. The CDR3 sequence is CASSLGHGSYEQYF. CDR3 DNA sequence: TGTGCCAGTAGCTTGGGACACGGTTCCTACGAGCAGTACTTC.

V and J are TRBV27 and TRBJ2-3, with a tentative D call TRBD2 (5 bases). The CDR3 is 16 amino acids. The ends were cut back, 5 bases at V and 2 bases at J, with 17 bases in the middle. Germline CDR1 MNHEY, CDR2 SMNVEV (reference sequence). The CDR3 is CASSPALDDTTDTQYF. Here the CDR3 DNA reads TGTGCCAGCAGTCCCGCACTAGATGATACCACAGATACGCAGTATTTT.

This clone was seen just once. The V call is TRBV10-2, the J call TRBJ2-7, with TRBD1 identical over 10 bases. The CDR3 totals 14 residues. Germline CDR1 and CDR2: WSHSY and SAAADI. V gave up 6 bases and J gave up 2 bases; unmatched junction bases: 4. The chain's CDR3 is CASREGQGPYEQYF. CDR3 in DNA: TGCGCCAGCAGAGAGGGACAGGGGCCCTACGAGCAGTACTTC.

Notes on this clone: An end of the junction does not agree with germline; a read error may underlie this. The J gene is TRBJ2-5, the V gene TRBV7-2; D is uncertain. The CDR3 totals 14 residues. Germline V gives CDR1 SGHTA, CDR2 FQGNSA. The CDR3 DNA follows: TGTGCCAGCAGCTCCTTACTCGGAAGAGAGGCCCAGTACTTC. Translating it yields CASSSLLGREAQYF.

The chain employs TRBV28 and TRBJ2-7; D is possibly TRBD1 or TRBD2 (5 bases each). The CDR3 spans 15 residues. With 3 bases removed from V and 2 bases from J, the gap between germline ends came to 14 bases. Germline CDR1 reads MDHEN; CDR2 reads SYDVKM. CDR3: CASSFSRGVAYEQYF. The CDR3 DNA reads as TGTGCCAGCAGTTTCAGTAGAGGGGTGGCCTACGAGCAGTACTTC.

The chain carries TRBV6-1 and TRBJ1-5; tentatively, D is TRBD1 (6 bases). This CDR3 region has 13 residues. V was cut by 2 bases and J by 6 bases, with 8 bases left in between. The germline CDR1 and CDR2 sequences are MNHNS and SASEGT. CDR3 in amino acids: CASSEQGTQPQHF. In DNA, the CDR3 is TGTGCCAGCAGTGAACAGGGGACTCAGCCCCAGCATTTT.

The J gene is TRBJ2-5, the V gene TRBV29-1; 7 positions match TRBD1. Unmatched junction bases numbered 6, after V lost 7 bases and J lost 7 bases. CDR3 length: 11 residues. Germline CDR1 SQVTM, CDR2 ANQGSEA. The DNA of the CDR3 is TGCAGCGCCGGGACAGCAGGGACCCAGTACTTC. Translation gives CSAGTAGTQYF.

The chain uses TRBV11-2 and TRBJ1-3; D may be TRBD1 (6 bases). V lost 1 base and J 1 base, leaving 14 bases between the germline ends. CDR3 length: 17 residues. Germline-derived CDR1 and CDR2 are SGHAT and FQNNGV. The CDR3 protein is CASSLALRGASGNTIYF. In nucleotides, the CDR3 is TGTGCCAGCAGCTTAGCCTTGAGGGGGGCGTCTGGAAACACCATATATTTT.

CDR3 coding DNA: TGTGCCAGCAGCCGCGGGACGGGAAATTCGATAAGCTCCTACGAGCAGTACTTC. Its protein is CASSRGTGNSISSYEQYF. This chain links TRBV7-9 with TRBJ2-7, with D tentatively TRBD2 (6 bases). CDR3 length: 18 amino acids. V was shortened by 5 bases and J by 0 bases, with 23 bases between the two germline ends. CDR1 SEHNR and CDR2 FQNEAQ come from the germline V gene (reference sequence).

The CDR3 loop reads CASSSDGTGANEKLFF. In DNA, the CDR3 is TGCGCCAGCAGCTCAGACGGCACAGGGGCTAATGAAAAACTGTTTTTT. The genes are TRBV4-1 and TRBJ1-4; 7 bases fit TRBD1. The CDR3 runs to 16 residues. Germline assignment: CDR1 MGHRA and CDR2 YSYEKL. Losses at the gene ends were 5 bases for V and 3 bases for J; bases not matched to a gene: 9.

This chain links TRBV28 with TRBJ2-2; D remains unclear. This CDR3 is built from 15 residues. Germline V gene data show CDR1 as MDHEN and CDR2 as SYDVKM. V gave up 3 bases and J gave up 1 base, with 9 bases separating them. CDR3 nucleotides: TGTGCCAGCAGTTTTTCGGGCGTGAACACCGGGGAGCTGTTTTTT. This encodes CASSFSGVNTGELFF.

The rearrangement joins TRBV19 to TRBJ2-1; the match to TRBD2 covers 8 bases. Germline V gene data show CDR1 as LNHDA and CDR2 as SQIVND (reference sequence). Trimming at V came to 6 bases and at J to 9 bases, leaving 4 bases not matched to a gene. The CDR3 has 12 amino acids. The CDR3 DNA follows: TGTGCCAGTAGCGGGAGGGCCACTGAGCAGTTCTTC. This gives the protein CASSGRATEQFF.

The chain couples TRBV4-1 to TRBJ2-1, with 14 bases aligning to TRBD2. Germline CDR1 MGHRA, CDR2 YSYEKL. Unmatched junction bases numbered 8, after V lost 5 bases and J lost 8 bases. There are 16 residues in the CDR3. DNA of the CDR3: TGCGCCAGCAGCGAACGACTAGCGGGAGGGAAATATGAGCAGTTCTTC. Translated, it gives CASSERLAGGKYEQFF.

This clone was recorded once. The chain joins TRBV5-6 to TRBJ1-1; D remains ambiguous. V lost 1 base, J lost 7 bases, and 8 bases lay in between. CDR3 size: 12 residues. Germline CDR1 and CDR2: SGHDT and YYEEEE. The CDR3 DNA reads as TGTGCCAGCAGCTTGACCCAGAATGAAGCTTTCTTT. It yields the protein CASSLTQNEAFF.